The TCR beta chain described here comes from a study of sequential checkpoint blockade in melanoma. Study as a whole: Arm A got nivolumab then ipilimumab; arm B the reverse, 1:1.

CDR3 length: 18 amino acids. Between the trimmed V and J ends, which lost 5 bases and 7 bases, there was a span of 27 bases. Per the germline V gene, CDR1 is SGHTA and CDR2 is FQGNSA. Treatment defined: randomized to nivolumab then ipilimumab (arm A) or the reverse (arm B). Patients had received no earlier DNA-damaging chemotherapy. From thawed PBMCs, live CD3+CD8+ cells negative for CD19 and CD56 were sorted. Using immunoSEQ multiplex PCR, the repertoire was profiled, and TCRdb retains in-frame clones only, with some absent. The sample has 9,000 to 13,000 clones, 55% to 70% seen once; the top ten hold more than 15%.

Sequences were derived from CD8+ T cells sorted from blood (inferred from file names), sampled from a patient given nivolumab and ipilimumab in sequence. The J gene is TRBJ2-1, the V gene TRBV7-2; a weak D match, TRBD2 (5 bases). This clonotype originated in a human donor with melanoma. The CDR3 spells CASSPSPGFSAPGNEQFF. The CDR3 DNA reads as TGTGCCAGCAGCCCCTCCCCTGGTTTTAGCGCCCCGGGGAATGAGCAGTTCTTC.